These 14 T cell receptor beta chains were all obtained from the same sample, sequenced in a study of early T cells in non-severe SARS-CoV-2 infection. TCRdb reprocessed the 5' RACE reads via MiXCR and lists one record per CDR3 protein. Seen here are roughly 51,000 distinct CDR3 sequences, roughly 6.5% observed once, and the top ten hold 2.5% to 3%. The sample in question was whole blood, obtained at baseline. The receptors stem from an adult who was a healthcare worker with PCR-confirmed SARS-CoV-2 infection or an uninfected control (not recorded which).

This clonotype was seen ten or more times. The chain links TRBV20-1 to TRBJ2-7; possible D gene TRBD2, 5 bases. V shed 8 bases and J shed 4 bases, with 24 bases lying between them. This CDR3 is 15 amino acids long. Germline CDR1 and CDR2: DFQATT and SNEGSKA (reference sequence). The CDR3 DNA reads TGCAGTCTGAACCCCGAGGACCTAGGCGGGTACGAGCAGTACTTC. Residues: CSLNPEDLGGYEQYF.

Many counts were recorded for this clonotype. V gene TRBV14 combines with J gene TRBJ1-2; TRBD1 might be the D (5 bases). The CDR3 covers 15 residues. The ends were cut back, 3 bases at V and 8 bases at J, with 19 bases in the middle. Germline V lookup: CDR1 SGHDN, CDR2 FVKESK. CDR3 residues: CASSHLRDRPLGYTF. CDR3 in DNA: TGTGCCAGCAGCCATCTTCGGGACCGCCCTCTAGGCTACACCTTC.

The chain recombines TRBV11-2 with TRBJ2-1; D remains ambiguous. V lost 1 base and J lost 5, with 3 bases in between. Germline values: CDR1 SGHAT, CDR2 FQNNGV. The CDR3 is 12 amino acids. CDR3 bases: TGTGCCAGCAGCTTAGGGAACAATGAGCAGTTCTTC. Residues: CASSLGNNEQFF.

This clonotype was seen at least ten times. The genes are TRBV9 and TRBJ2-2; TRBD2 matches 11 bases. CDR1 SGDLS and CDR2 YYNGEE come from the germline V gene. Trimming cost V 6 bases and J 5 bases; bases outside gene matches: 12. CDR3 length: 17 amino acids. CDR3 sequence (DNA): TGTGCCAGCACCAGAGATCCTAGCGGGGGGCGTACCGGGGAGCTGTTTTTT. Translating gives CASTRDPSGGRTGELFF.

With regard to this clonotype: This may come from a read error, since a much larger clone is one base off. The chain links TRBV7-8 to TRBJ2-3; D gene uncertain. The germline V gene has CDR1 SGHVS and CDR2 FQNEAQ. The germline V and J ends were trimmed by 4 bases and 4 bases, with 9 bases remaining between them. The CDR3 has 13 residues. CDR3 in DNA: TGTGCCAGCAGCTCATGGGGTCCAGATACGCAGTATTTT. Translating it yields CASSSWGPDTQYF.

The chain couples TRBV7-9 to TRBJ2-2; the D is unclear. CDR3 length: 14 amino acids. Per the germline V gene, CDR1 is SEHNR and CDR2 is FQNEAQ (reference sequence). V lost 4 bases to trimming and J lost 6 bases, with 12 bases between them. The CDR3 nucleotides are TGTGCCAGCAGCTCCTGGGTGGGCGCCGGGGAGCTGTTTTTT. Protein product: CASSSWVGAGELFF.

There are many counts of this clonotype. For the CDR3, the DNA is TGCGCCAGCAGCCAAGATAGTCTATCGACAGGTCCCTTATGGGGCTACACCTTC. Its translation: CASSQDSLSTGPLWGYTF. This chain links TRBV4-3 with TRBJ1-2, with D possibly TRBD1 on 6 matching bases. The V end lost 0 bases, the J end lost 8 bases, and 25 bases lay between the germline ends. Germline CDR1 and CDR2: LGHNA and YSLEER. The CDR3 runs to 18 residues.

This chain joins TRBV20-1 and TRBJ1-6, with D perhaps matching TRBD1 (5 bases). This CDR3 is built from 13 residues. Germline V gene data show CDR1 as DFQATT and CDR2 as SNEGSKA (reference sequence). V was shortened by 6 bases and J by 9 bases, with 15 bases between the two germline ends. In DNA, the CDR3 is TGCAGTGCGAGGTCAGGGTCGGGTTCACCCCTCCACTTT. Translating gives CSARSGSGSPLHF.

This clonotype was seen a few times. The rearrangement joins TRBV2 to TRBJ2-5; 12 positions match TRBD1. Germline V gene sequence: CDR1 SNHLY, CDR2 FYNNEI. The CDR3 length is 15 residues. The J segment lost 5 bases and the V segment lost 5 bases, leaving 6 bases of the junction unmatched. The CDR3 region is CASSPGQGAAETQYF. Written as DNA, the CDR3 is TGTGCCAGCAGTCCGGGACAGGGGGCAGCGGAGACCCAGTACTTC.

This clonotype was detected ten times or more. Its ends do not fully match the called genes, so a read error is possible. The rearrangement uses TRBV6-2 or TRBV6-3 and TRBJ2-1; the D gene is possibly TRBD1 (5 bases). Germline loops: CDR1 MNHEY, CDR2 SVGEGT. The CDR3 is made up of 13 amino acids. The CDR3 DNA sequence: TGTGCCAGCAGTTATCAATCCCACGGACAACTGATCTTC. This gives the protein CASSYQSHGQLIF.

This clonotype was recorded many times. DNA of the CDR3: TGTGCCAGCAGCCAAGATTTCAGCATGAACACTGAAGCTTTCTTT. Its protein is CASSQDFSMNTEAFF. The chain employs TRBV4-2 and TRBJ1-1; no reliable D call. Germline V gives CDR1 LGHNA, CDR2 YNFKEQ. Trimming shortened V by 0 bases and J by 0 bases, and 8 bases separated the two germline ends. This CDR3 has 15 residues.

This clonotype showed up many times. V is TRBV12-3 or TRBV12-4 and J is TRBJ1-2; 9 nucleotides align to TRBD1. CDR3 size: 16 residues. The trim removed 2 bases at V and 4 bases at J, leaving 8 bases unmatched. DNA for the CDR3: TGTGCCAGCAGTTTACGAAAGGGACAGGGCGTCTATGGCTACACCTTC. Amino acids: CASSLRKGQGVYGYTF.

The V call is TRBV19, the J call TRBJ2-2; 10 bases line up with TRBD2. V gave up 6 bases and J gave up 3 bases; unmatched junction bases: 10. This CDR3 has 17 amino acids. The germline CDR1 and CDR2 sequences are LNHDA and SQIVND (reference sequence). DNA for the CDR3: TGTGCCAGTAGCCTTCAGCCTAGCGGGGGTCACACCGGGGAGCTGTTTTTT. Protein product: CASSLQPSGGHTGELFF.

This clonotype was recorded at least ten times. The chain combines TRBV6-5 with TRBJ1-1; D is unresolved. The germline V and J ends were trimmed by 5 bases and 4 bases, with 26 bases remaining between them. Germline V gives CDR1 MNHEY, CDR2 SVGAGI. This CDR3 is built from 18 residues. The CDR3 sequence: CASSKLSRASSAATEAFF. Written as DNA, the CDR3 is TGTGCCAGCAGTAAATTAAGCCGGGCCTCCTCGGCGGCCACTGAAGCTTTCTTT.